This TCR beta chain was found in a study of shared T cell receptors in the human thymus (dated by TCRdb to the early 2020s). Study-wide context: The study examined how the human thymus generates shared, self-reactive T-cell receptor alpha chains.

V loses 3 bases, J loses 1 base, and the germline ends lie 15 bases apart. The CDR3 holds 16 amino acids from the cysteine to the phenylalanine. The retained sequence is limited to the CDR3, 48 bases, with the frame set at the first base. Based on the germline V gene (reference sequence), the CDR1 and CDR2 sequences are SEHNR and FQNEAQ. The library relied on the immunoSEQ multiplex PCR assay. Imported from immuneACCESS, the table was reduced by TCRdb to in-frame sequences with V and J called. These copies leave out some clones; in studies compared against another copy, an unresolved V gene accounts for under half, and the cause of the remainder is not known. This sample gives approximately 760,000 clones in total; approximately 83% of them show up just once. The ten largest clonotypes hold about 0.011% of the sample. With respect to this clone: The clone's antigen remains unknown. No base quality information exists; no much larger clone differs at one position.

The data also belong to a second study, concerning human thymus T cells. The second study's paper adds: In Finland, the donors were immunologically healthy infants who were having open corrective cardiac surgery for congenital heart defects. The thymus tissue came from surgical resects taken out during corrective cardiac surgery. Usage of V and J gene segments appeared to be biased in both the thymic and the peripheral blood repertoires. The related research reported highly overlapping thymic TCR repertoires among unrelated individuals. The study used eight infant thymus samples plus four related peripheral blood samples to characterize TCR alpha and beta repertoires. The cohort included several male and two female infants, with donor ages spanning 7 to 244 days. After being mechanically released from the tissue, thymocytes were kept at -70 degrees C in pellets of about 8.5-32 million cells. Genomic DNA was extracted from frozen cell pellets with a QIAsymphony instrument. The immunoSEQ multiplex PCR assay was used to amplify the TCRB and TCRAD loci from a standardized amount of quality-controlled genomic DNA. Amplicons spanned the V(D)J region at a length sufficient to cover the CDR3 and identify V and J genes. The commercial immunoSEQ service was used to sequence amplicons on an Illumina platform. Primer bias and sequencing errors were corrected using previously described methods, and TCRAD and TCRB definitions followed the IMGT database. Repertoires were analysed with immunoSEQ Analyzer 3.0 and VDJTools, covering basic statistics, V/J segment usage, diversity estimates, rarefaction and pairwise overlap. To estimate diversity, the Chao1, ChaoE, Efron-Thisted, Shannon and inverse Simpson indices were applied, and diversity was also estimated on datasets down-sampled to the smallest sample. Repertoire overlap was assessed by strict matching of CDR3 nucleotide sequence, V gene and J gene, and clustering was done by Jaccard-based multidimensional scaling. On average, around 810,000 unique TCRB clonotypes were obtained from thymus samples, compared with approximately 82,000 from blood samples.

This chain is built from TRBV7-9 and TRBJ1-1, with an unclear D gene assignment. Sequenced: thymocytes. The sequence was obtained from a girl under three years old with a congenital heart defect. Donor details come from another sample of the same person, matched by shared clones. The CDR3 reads CASSFLISFRNTEAFF. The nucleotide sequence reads TGTGCCAGCAGCTTCCTTATAAGCTTTAGGAACACTGAAGCTTTCTTT.